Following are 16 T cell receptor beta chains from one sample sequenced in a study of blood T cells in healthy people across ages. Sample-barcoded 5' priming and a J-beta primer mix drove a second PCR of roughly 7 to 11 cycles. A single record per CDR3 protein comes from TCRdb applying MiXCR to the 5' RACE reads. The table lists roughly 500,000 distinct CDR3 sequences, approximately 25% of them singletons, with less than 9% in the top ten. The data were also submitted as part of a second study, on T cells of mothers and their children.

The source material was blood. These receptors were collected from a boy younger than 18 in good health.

Here the CDR3 DNA reads TGCAGTGGGGGACTAGCGGACTACAATGAGCAGTTCTTC. Its translation: CSGGLADYNEQFF. This chain links TRBV20-1 with TRBJ2-5; 11 nucleotides agree with TRBD2. The J call may be incorrect, as the DNA end agrees better with TRBJ2-1. Germline V lookup: CDR1 DFQATT, CDR2 SNEGSKA (reference sequence). This CDR3 comprises 13 residues.

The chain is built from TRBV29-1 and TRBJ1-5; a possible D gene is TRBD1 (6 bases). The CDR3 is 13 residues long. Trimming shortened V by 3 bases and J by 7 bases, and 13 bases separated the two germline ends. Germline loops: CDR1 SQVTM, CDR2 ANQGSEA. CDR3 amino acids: CSVDMGGGQPQHF. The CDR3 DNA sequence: TGCAGCGTTGATATGGGGGGCGGACAGCCCCAGCATTTT.

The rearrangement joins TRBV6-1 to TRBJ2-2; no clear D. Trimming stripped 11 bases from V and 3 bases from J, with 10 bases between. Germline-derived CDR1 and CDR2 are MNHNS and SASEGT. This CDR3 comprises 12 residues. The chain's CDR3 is CASSGYTGELFF. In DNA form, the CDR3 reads TGTGCCTCTTCGGGTTACACCGGGGAGCTGTTTTTT.

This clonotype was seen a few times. In DNA form, the CDR3 reads TGTGCCAGCAGCTTCTCCGGGACCCATTCCTACGAGCAGTACTTC. Protein: CASSFSGTHSYEQYF. The chain combines TRBV3-1 with TRBJ2-5; D may correspond to TRBD1 or TRBD2 (5 bases each). The J call is doubtful: the DNA matches TRBJ2-7 better. Germline loops: CDR1 LGHDT, CDR2 YNNKEL (reference sequence). There are 15 residues in the CDR3.

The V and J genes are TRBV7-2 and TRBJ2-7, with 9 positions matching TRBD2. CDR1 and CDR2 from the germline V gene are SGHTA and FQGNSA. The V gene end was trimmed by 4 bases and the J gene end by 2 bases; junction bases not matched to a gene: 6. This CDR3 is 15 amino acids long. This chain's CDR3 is CASSSYLAGPYEQYF. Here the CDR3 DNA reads TGTGCCAGCAGCTCGTACCTAGCGGGACCCTACGAGCAGTACTTC.

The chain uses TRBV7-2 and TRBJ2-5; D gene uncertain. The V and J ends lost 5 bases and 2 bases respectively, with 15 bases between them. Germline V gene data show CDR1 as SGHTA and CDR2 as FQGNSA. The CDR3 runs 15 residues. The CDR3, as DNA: TGTGCCAGCAGCATAGTCTGGCAAAAACAAGAGACCCAGTACTTC. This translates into CASSIVWQKQETQYF.

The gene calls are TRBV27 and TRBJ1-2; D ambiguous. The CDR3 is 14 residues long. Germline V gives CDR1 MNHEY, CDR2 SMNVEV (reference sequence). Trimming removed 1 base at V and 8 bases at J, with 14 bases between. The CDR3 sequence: CASSLYEGSGGYTF. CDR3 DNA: TGTGCCAGCAGTTTATACGAGGGTTCGGGAGGCTACACCTTC.

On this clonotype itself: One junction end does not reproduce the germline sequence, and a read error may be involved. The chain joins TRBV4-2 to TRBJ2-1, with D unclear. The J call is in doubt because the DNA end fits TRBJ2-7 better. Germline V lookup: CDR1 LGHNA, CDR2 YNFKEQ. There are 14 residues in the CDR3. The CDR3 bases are TGTGCCATCAGCCAAGAAGTCGATGCCTACGAGCAGTACTTC. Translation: CAISQEVDAYEQYF.

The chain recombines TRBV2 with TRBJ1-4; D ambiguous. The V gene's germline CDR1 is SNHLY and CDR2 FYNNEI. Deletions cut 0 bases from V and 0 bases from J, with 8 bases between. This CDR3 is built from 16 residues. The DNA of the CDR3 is TGTGCCAGCAGTGAAGCGCTGGGTTCAACTAATGAAAAACTGTTTTTT. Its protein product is CASSEALGSTNEKLFF.

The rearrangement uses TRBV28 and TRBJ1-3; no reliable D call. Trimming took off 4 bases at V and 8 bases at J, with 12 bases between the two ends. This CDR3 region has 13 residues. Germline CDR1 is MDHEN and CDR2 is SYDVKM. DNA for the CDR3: TGTGCCAGCAGTTATACAGTCCCCTACACCATATATTTT. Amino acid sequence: CASSYTVPYTIYF.

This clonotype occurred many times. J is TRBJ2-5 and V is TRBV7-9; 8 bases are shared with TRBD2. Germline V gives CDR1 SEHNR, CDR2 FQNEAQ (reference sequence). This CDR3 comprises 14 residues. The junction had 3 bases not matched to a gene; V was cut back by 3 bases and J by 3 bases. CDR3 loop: CASSLGLVEETQYF. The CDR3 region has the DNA TGTGCCAGCAGCTTGGGACTAGTGGAAGAGACCCAGTACTTC.

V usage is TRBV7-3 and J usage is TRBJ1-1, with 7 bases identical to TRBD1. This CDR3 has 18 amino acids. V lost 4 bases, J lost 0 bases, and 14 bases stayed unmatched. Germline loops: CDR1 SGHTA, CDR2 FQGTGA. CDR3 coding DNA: TGTGCCAGCAGCTGGCGTCAGGGGGGGCCTCGCATGAACACTGAAGCTTTCTTT. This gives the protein CASSWRQGGPRMNTEAFF.

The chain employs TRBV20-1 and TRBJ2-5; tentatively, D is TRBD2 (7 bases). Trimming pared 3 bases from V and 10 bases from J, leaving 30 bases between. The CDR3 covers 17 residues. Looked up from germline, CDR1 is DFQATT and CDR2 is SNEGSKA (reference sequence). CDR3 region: CSARALSGGQRVYDQYF. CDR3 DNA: TGCAGTGCTAGGGCCCTCTCGGGGGGCCAACGCGTATACGACCAGTACTTC.

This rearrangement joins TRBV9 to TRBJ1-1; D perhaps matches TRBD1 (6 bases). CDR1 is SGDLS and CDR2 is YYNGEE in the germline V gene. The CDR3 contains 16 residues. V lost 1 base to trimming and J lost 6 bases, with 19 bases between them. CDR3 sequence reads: CASSVLGAGRGAEAFF. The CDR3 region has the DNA TGTGCCAGCAGCGTATTGGGGGCAGGACGAGGCGCTGAAGCTTTCTTT.

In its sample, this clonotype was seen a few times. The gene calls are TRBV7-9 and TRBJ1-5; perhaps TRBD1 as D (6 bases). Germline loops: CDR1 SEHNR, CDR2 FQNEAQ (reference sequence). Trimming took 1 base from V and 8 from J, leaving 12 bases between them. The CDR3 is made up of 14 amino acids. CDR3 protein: CASSLVRGPKPQHF. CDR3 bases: TGTGCCAGCAGCTTAGTCAGGGGCCCTAAGCCCCAGCATTTT.

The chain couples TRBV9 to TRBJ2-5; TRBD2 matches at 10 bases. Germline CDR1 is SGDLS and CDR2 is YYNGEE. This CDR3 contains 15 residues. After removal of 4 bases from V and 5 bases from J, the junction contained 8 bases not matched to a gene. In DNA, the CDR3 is TGTGCCAGCAGCCCCGGGACTAGCGCAACGGAGACCCAGTACTTC. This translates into CASSPGTSATETQYF.